This T cell receptor beta chain was identified during a study of blood T cell repertoires in COVID-19. Across the whole study: Donors in the United States, Italy and Spain gave samples during acute or convalescent COVID-19. T cells, B-cell-depleted T cells, or PBMCs provided the cDNA or gDNA that served as material.

Under the authors' procedure: Amplification with reference gene primers provided the estimates of nucleated cell counts. The protocol was immunoSEQ multiplex PCR, while the TCRdb copy is restricted to in-frame clones and leaves out a portion. V and J calls and clone size are as listed in that table; D and trimming were resolved from the DNA. The sample yields roughly 71,000 clones, roughly 80% seen once. Trimming removed 4 bases from V and 8 bases from J; junction bases left unmatched: 7. In germline, CDR1 is SQVTM, CDR2 ANQGSEA. This CDR3 contains 13 residues. The source material was peripheral blood. This rearrangement joins TRBV29-1 to TRBJ1-4; 7 positions match TRBD1. The TCR was taken from a woman of 80 years or more with acute or convalescent COVID-19. The CDR3 reads CSVVVGQLEKLFF. Here the CDR3 DNA reads TGCAGCGTTGTTGTGGGACAGTTGGAAAAACTGTTTTTT. The full variable domain, with the rest looked up from reference TRBV29-1 and TRBJ1-4, is SAVISQKPSRDICQRGTSLTIQCQVDSQVTMMFWYRQQPGQSLTLIATANQGSEATYESGFVIDKFPISRPNLTFSTLTVSNMSPEDSSIYLCSVVVGQLEKLFFGSGTQLSVL.